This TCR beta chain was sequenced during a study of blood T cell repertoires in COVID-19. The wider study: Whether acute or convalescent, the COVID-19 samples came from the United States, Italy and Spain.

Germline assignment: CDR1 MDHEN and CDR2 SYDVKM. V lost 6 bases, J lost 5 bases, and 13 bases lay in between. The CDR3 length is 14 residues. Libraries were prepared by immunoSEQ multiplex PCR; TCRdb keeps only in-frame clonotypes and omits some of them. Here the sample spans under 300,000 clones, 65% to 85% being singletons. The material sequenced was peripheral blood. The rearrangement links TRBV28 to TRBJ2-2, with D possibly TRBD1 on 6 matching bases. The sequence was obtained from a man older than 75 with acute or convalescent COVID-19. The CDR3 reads CASRLRGYTGELFF. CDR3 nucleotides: TGTGCCAGCAGACTCAGGGGATATACCGGGGAGCTGTTTTTT.